The 8 T cell receptor beta chains below were found in one sample sequenced in a study of vaccination and CD4 T cells after COVID-19 (dated by TCRdb to the early 2020s). For these receptors, no antigen is known. Explained via the paper, the treatment or condition label denotes: approximately 10-day PBMC culture with coronavirus spike peptide pools or control peptides (ViraFEST assay). Libraries were constructed by PCR. TCRdb records Illumina iSeq 100 as the sequencer. DNA from cultured CD4+ T cells underwent TCR sequencing with the Oncomine TCR Beta short-read assay at the Johns Hopkins FTIC core. TCRdb itself trimmed the public reads at Q25 with fastp, ran MiXCR and retained productive beta chains. A single entry per CDR3 protein holds the most common genes and DNA from its merged rows. This sample gives some 20,000 distinct CDR3 sequences in total; 35% to 50% of them show up just once. About 15% of the sample is held by the ten biggest clonotypes.

The sample was CD4+ T cells from blood, cultured in vitro. Source of these receptors: a human donor who had recovered from COVID-19.

CDR3 residues: CASSPSVGRGRLETQYF. Written as DNA, the CDR3 is TGTGCCAGCAGCCCCTCCGTTGGGAGGGGAAGGCTCGAGACCCAGTACTTC. V usage is TRBV2 and J usage is TRBJ2-5; 7 bases are shared with TRBD2. Germline CDR1 SNHLY, CDR2 FYNNEI. Unmatched junction bases numbered 18, after V lost 6 bases and J lost 5 bases. The CDR3 covers 17 residues.

This clonotype was counted a single time. The genes are TRBV20-1 and TRBJ2-3; D may be TRBD1 or TRBD2 (7 bases each). Looked up from germline, CDR1 is DFQATT and CDR2 is SNEGSKA (reference sequence). V was pared by 4 bases and J by 6 bases, with 20 bases between. This CDR3 has 15 residues. The CDR3 DNA reads as TGCAGTGCTAAACCCCAGGGGGGGCGCGTCGATACGCAGTATTTT. Translation gives CSAKPQGGRVDTQYF.

V usage is TRBV24-1 and J usage is TRBJ1-2, with D uncertain. CDR3 length: 13 residues. Trimming removed 9 bases from V and 0 bases from J, with 10 bases in between. CDR1 is KGHDR and CDR2 is SFDVKD in the germline V gene. Here the CDR3 reads CATRPDSNYGYTF. The CDR3 DNA follows: TGTGCCACCCGACCTGACTCTAACTATGGCTACACCTTC.

The J gene is TRBJ1-1, the V gene TRBV7-6, with 7 bases lining up with TRBD1. J gave up 1 base and V 5 bases, and 13 bases lay outside the gene matches. The CDR3 is 17 residues long. Germline CDR1 SGHVS, CDR2 FNYEAQ. The CDR3 loop is CASSLRGRGIGNTEAFF. The CDR3 coding sequence is TGTGCCAGCAGCCTCCGGGGCAGGGGGATAGGGAACACTGAAGCTTTCTTT.

By proportion, this clonotype is medium-sized. The chain combines TRBV6-1 with TRBJ1-2, with D perhaps matching TRBD1 (6 bases). CDR3 length: 13 amino acids. Trimming stripped 6 bases from V and 2 bases from J, with 10 bases between. Germline values: CDR1 MNHNS, CDR2 SASEGT. The CDR3 bases are TGTGCCAGCAGACCCACAGGGAACTATGGCTACACCTTC. Translated: CASRPTGNYGYTF.

There are a few counts of this clonotype. This chain connects TRBV19 to TRBJ2-1; 10 positions match TRBD2. Germline V CDR1 and CDR2: LNHDA, SQIVND (reference sequence). The V and J ends lost 3 bases and 7 bases, in that order; junction bases with no gene match: 9. The CDR3 runs 16 residues. The CDR3 region is CASSMTGLAVGNEQFF. For the CDR3, the DNA is TGTGCCAGTAGTATGACTGGACTAGCGGTGGGGAATGAGCAGTTCTTC. Using reference TRBV19 and TRBJ2-1 for the parts outside the CDR3, the full variable domain is DGGITQSPKYLFRKEGQNVTLSCEQNLNHDAMYWYRQDPGQGLRLIYYSQIVNDFQKGDIAEGYSVSREKKESFPLTVTSAQKNPTAFYLCASSMTGLAVGNEQFFGPGTRLTVL.

This clonotype was counted only a few times. The chain employs TRBV28 and TRBJ2-7, with 7 positions matching TRBD2. The V segment lost 4 bases and the J segment 4 bases; nucleotides outside the gene matches: 10. Germline CDR1 reads MDHEN; CDR2 reads SYDVKM. The CDR3 consists of 15 residues. CDR3 loop: CASSSTGTISYEQYF. Written as DNA, the CDR3 is TGTGCCAGCAGTTCAACCGGGACTATCTCGTACGAGCAGTACTTC.

The chain combines TRBV27 with TRBJ2-7, with no clear D. Germline V gene lookup returns CDR1 MNHEY and CDR2 SMNVEV (reference sequence). V lost 0 bases, J lost 3 bases, and 12 bases lay in between. The CDR3 length is 15 residues. CDR3 bases: TGTGCCAGCAGTTTATCGCCCTCCAAGGGCTACGAGCAGTACTTC. Translation gives CASSLSPSKGYEQYF.